A selection of T cell receptor beta chains follows, all from one sample in a study of blood T cell repertoires in COVID-19. Sequenced by immunoSEQ multiplex PCR; TCRdb stores in-frame clones only, minus some. This sample has tens of thousands of clones, with 86% found just once. The sequenced sample consisted of peripheral blood. The receptors here all came from an older woman with acute or convalescent COVID-19. Both conserved end residues are part of each CDR3. The D gene is left open where the match is weak. The size of a clone is reported for some rows only, either as once, few or many, or as a class for expanded clones.

>TRBV2|TRBJ1-2|13|NA|NA
CASSATGSYGYTF
TGTGCCAGCAGTGCAACAGGGAGCTATGGCTACACCTTC
>TRBV18|TRBJ2-5|13|NA|NA
CASSHGTGETQYF
TGTGCCAGCTCACACGGGACTGGAGAGACCCAGTACTTC
>TRBV20-1|TRBJ2-7|11|once|NA
CSAILYYEQYF
TGCAGTGCTATCCTCTACTACGAGCAGTACTTC
>TRBV6-6|TRBJ2-7|14|once|NA
CASSYGGQSYEQYF
TGTGCCAGCAGTTATGGTGGACAGTCCTACGAGCAGTACTTC
>TRBV5-6|TRBJ1-3|17|few|NA
CASSLVGGISSGNTIYF
TGTGCCAGCAGCTTGGTAGGAGGGATAAGCTCTGGAAACACCATATATTTT
>TRBV30|TRBJ1-2|13|NA|NA
CAWSRGGNYGYTF
TGTGCCTGGAGTCGCGGAGGGAACTATGGCTACACCTTC
>TRBV6-5|TRBJ2-2|16|NA|NA
CASSYGGIWYTGELFF
TGTGCCAGCAGTTATGGGGGGATATGGTACACCGGGGAGCTGTTTTTT
>TRBV6-2/TRBV6-3|TRBJ2-2|16|NA|NA
CASSYPTGTNTGELFF
TGTGCCAGCAGTTACCCCACAGGGACGAACACCGGGGAGCTGTTTTTT
>TRBV7-2|TRBJ2-3|14|once|NA
CASSLGTRIDTQYF
TGTGCCAGCAGCTTAGGGACTCGGATCGATACGCAGTATTTT
>TRBV19|TRBJ2-1|17|NA|TRBD2
CASRSRLAGGPDNEQFF
TGTGCCAGTAGATCACGACTAGCGGGAGGGCCGGACAATGAGCAGTTCTTC
>TRBV18|TRBJ1-2|11|NA|NA
CASSPGGGYTF
TGTGCCAGCTCACCGGGGGGTGGCTACACCTTC
>TRBV10-3|TRBJ2-7|13|NA|NA
CATSETPHYEQYF
TGTGCCACCTCCGAGACTCCCCACTACGAGCAGTACTTC
>TRBV19|TRBJ1-2|13|NA|TRBD1
CTLYEDRVRGYTF
TGTACCCTCTATGAGGACAGGGTGAGGGGCTACACCTTC
>TRBV13|TRBJ2-7|14|NA|TRBD1
CASSPGQGPYEQYF
TGTGCCAGCAGCCCCGGACAGGGGCCCTACGAGCAGTACTTC
>TRBV5-1|TRBJ2-2|14|NA|NA
CASSLAGNTGELFF
TGCGCCAGCAGCTTGGCGGGGAACACCGGGGAGCTGTTTTTT
>TRBV19|TRBJ2-7|14|few|NA
CASSIGDRSYEQYF
TGTGCCAGTAGTATCGGAGACAGGTCCTACGAGCAGTACTTC
>TRBV7-9|TRBJ2-3|16|NA|TRBD2
CASSPSLAGSTDTQYF
TGTGCCAGCAGCCCAAGCCTAGCGGGGAGCACAGATACGCAGTATTTT
>TRBV5-1|TRBJ2-1|13|NA|NA
CASSFSHKNEQFF
TGCGCCAGCAGCTTTAGCCATAAGAATGAGCAGTTCTTC
>TRBV7-9|TRBJ1-6|15|NA|NA
CASSLELGRNSPLHF
TGTGCCAGCAGCTTAGAGTTGGGGCGTAATTCACCCCTCCACTTT
>TRBV7-2|TRBJ1-4|14|NA|NA
CASSLVGLSDRLFF
TGTGCCAGCAGCTTGGTCGGACTGAGCGATCGACTGTTTTTT
>TRBV6-5|TRBJ1-2|13|NA|NA
CASSYDRTYGYTF
TGTGCCAGCAGTTACGACAGGACCTATGGCTACACCTTC
>TRBV9|TRBJ1-1|14|NA|NA
CASSVGHTNTEAFF
TGTGCCAGCAGCGTTGGACACACGAACACTGAAGCTTTCTTT
>TRBV28|TRBJ1-3|15|once|NA
CASSFGGASGNTIYF
TGTGCCAGCAGTTTCGGGGGGGCCTCTGGAAACACCATATATTTT
>TRBV20-1|TRBJ2-3|13|NA|NA
CSASLLVTDTQYF
TGCAGTGCTAGTCTCCTAGTCACAGATACGCAGTATTTT
>TRBV13|TRBJ1-1|15|few|TRBD1
CASSLSGGGNTEAFF
TGTGCCAGCAGCTTATCAGGAGGGGGCAACACTGAAGCTTTCTTT
>TRBV5-5|TRBJ1-6|18|NA|NA
CASSLDRPGNSYNSPLHF
TGTGCCAGCAGCTTAGACCGTCCAGGAAACTCCTATAATTCACCCCTCCACTTT
>TRBV4-1|TRBJ1-4|16|NA|NA
CASSQVADLSNEKLFF
TGCGCCAGCAGCCAAGTCGCGGACTTGTCTAATGAAAAACTGTTTTTT